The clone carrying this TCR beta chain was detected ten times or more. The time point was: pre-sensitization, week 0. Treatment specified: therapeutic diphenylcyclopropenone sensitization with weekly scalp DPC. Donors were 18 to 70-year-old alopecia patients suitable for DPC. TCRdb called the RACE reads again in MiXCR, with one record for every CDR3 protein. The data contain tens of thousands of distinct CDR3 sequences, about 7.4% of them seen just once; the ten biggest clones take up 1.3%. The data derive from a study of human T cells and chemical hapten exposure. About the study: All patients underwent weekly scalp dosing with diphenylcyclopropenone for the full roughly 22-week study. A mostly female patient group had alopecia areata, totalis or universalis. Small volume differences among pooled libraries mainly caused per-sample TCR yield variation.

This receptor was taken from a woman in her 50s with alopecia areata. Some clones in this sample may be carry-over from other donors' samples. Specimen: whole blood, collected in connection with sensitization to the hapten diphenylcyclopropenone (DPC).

The CDR3 bases are TGCGCCAGCAGCCAAGATCCCCGTACGGGGCAGTACTTC. Its protein product is CASSQDPRTGQYF. The V and J genes are TRBV4-1 and TRBJ2-7, with no clear D. Trimming pared 0 bases from V and 9 bases from J, leaving 12 bases between. This CDR3 spans 13 amino acids. Germline V gene data show CDR1 as MGHRA and CDR2 as YSYEKL.